The 25 T cell receptor beta chains reported below all come from one sample, sequenced in a study of T cells in Graves' hyperthyroidism and ophthalmopathy. The source material, RNA transcripts, was used to amplify TCR beta CDR3 regions. TCR CDR3 underwent first-round RT-PCR with the HTBI primer set. MiXCR, run by TCRdb on the multiplex PCR reads, gives a single entry per CDR3 protein. Counted here are 300,000 to 450,000 distinct CDR3 sequences, approximately 12% occurring once; the ten biggest clones make up about 20%. The sequencing input was blood. All receptors come from a man younger than 40 with Graves' hyperthyroidism that later progressed to Graves' ophthalmopathy.

This clonotype has ten or more counts. V gene TRBV5-5 combines with J gene TRBJ2-7; 9 nucleotides agree with TRBD2. Germline V gene sequence: CDR1 SGHKS, CDR2 YYEKEE (reference sequence). With 0 bases clipped from V and 7 bases from J, the junction kept 8 bases outside the gene matches. The CDR3 totals 15 residues. CDR3 sequence (DNA): TGTGCCAGCAGCTTGGGAGTAGCGGGGGTTTGGGAGCAGTACTTC. It encodes CASSLGVAGVWEQYF.

This clonotype appeared many times. The rearrangement links TRBV28 to TRBJ1-1; 9 bases map to TRBD1. V shed 3 bases, J shed 4 bases, and the junction held 6 bases outside the gene matches. Looked up from germline, CDR1 is MDHEN and CDR2 is SYDVKM. The CDR3 spans 15 residues. This CDR3 reads CASSFSTGGGTEAFF. The DNA of the CDR3 is TGTGCCAGCAGTTTTTCTACAGGGGGCGGCACTGAAGCTTTCTTT.

V usage is TRBV12-3 or TRBV12-4 and J usage is TRBJ1-6; D is uncertain. The CDR3 is 14 residues long. The ends were cut back, 3 bases at V and 10 bases at J, with 13 bases in the middle. Here the CDR3 DNA reads TGTGCCAGCAGTTTGTCCCCAATTGGGTCACCCCTCCACTTT. Translating it yields CASSLSPIGSPLHF.

This clonotype was seen more than once but under ten times. The chain combines TRBV2 with TRBJ2-3; D ambiguous. The V gene lost 2 bases and the J gene lost 0 bases, with 9 bases spanning the gap. The CDR3 is 15 amino acids. The germline V gene encodes CDR1 SNHLY and CDR2 FYNNEI. The CDR3 nucleotides are TGTGCCAGCAGTGAAAGCGTTTCTAGCACAGATACGCAGTATTTT. It translates to CASSESVSSTDTQYF.

The V and J genes are TRBV19 and TRBJ1-1; D remains ambiguous. Germline V gene data show CDR1 as LNHDA and CDR2 as SQIVND (reference sequence). CDR3 length equals 13 residues. V was clipped by 7 bases and J by 4 bases, with 13 bases between them. The CDR3 protein is CASKGDYGTEAFF. The CDR3 DNA reads as TGTGCCAGTAAGGGAGATTATGGCACTGAAGCTTTCTTT.

The chain carries TRBV11-2 and TRBJ2-1; D is unresolved. Germline CDR1 and CDR2: SGHAT and FQNNGV. V lost 5 bases and J lost 8, with 13 bases in between. The CDR3 has 13 amino acids. As DNA, the CDR3 is TGTGCCAGCAGCCTCGGCAGTCCCGATGAGCAGTTCTTC. As protein: CASSLGSPDEQFF.

The chain links TRBV9 to TRBJ1-6, with D possibly matching TRBD1 (5 bases). This CDR3 comprises 18 residues. Germline CDR1 SGDLS, CDR2 YYNGEE. V was shortened by 0 bases and J by 0 bases, with 13 bases between the two germline ends. The CDR3 loop is CASSVGEGRGSYNSPLHF. The CDR3 DNA is TGTGCCAGCAGCGTAGGGGAGGGGAGGGGCTCCTATAATTCACCCCTCCACTTT.

This clonotype was found a few times. The V call is TRBV7-2, the J call TRBJ1-1, with D uncertain. Germline lookup yields CDR1 SGHTA and CDR2 FQGNSA. V was clipped by 5 bases and J by 2 bases, with 21 bases between them. This CDR3 spans 17 amino acids. The CDR3 nucleotides read TGTGCCAGCAGCATACTACCGGTCCGCCCCGTCAACACTGAAGCTTTCTTT. It encodes CASSILPVRPVNTEAFF.

On this clonotype: The germline gene is not matched at one end of the junction; a read error may be the cause. The chain has TRBV5-8 and TRBJ2-7; no clear D gene. The CDR3 totals 11 residues. From germline, CDR1 is SGHTS and CDR2 YDEGEE. The CDR3 DNA follows: TGTGCCGGCAGCCCCACCTACGAGCAGTACTTC. Its protein product is CAGSPTYEQYF.

Comment on this clonotype: This may be a read error: a much more frequent sequence differs by one nucleotide. V usage is TRBV20-1 and J usage is TRBJ1-2; D is uncertain. Germline CDR1 reads DFQATT; CDR2 reads SNEGSKA (reference sequence). The CDR3 sequence is 13 residues long. CDR3 sequence: CSARDVGGRGCTF. In DNA, the CDR3 is TGCAGTGCTAGAGATGTGGGAGGACGTGGCTGCACCTTC.

Ten or more counts support this clonotype. The chain joins TRBV20-1 to TRBJ2-1; 7 bases align to TRBD1. The trim removed 0 bases at V and 5 bases at J, leaving 7 bases unmatched. Germline assignment: CDR1 DFQATT and CDR2 SNEGSKA (reference sequence). This CDR3 comprises 15 residues. Written as DNA, the CDR3 is TGCAGTGCTAGAGATTTAGGGACAGTTAACAATGAGCAGTTCTTC. It codes for CSARDLGTVNNEQFF.

This clonotype has just a few counts. At one end the junction does not follow the germline gene, possibly because of a read error. This chain uses TRBV5-4 with TRBJ1-2; TRBD1 matches at 7 bases. The CDR3 has 13 residues. Germline CDR1 SGHNT, CDR2 YYREEE (reference sequence). The CDR3 region is CASSTRDSYGYTF. CDR3 sequence (DNA): TGTGCCAGCAGCACCCGGGACAGCTATGGTTACACCTTC.

In its sample, this clonotype was seen a few times. The J gene is TRBJ2-7, the V gene TRBV9, with D possibly being TRBD1 (6 bases). Germline CDR1 and CDR2: SGDLS and YYNGEE. V shed 5 bases and J shed 3 bases, with 21 bases lying between them. The CDR3 is 16 amino acids. The CDR3 is CASSSGGVTGGYEQYF. The CDR3 bases are TGTGCCAGCAGTTCCGGTGGGGTGACAGGCGGCTACGAGCAGTACTTC. Using reference TRBV9 and TRBJ2-7 for the parts outside the CDR3, the full variable domain is DSGVTQTPKHLITATGQRVTLRCSPRSGDLSVYWYQQSLDQGLQFLIQYYNGEERAKGNILERFSAQQFPDLHSELNLSSLELGDSALYFCASSSGGVTGGYEQYFGPGTRLTVT.

This clonotype occurred many times. The chain employs TRBV12-3 or TRBV12-4 and TRBJ1-4; D unclear. The CDR3 runs to 14 residues. V dropped 0 bases and J dropped 6 bases, with 8 bases sitting between them. The CDR3 coding sequence is TGTGCCAGCAGTTTAGCGCCCATCGATGAAAAACTGTTTTTT. It codes for CASSLAPIDEKLFF.

The chain carries TRBV7-9 and TRBJ2-5; D gene ambiguous. Trimming shortened V by 2 bases and J by 4 bases, and 11 bases separated the two germline ends. The CDR3 sequence is 14 residues long. The germline V gene has CDR1 SEHNR and CDR2 FQNEAQ (reference sequence). DNA of the CDR3: TGTGCCAGCAGCTTACCGGTCCCTCCAGAGACCCAGTACTTC. It translates to CASSLPVPPETQYF. Combining the CDR3 with reference TRBV7-9 and TRBJ2-5 gives the whole variable domain DTGVSQNPRHKITKRGQNVTFRCDPISEHNRLYWYRQTLGQGPEFLTYFQNEAQLEKSRLLSDRFSAERPKGSFSTLEIQRTEQGDSAMYLCASSLPVPPETQYFGPGTRLLVL.

The chain is built from TRBV20-1 and TRBJ1-2; 12 nucleotides match TRBD1. Germline lookup yields CDR1 DFQATT and CDR2 SNEGSKA (reference sequence). V shed 4 bases and J 6 bases; nucleotides not matched to a gene: 9. This CDR3 has 15 residues. Here the CDR3 reads CSANPGGQGAHGYTF. DNA for the CDR3: TGCAGTGCTAACCCTGGGGGACAGGGGGCTCATGGCTACACCTTC.

This clonotype was seen ten or more times. This sequence joins TRBV12-5 and TRBJ2-3; TRBD1 matches at 9 bases. The CDR3 is 16 amino acids. CDR1 and CDR2 (germline): LGHNT, FRNRAP. V lost 5 bases to trimming and J lost 4 bases; unmatched junction nucleotides: 10. The CDR3 bases are TGTGCTAGTGGTGTGGGGACAGGGATTCATGCAGATACGCAGTATTTT. It specifies CASGVGTGIHADTQYF.

This clonotype was seen a few times. V gene TRBV15 combines with J gene TRBJ2-7, with 9 bases that match TRBD2. The CDR3 sequence is 16 residues long. The germline gives CDR1 LNHNV, CDR2 YYDKDF (reference sequence). The V gene end was trimmed by 0 bases and the J gene end by 1 base; junction bases not matched to a gene: 4. The CDR3 spells CATSRDSAGGSYEQYF. Written as DNA, the CDR3 is TGTGCCACCAGCAGAGATTCAGCGGGGGGTTCCTACGAGCAGTACTTC.

This clonotype was observed a few times. J is TRBJ1-6 and V is TRBV4-1, with D tentatively TRBD1 (6 bases). V shed 4 bases and J shed 7 bases, with 14 bases lying between them. CDR1 is MGHRA and CDR2 is YSYEKL in the germline V gene. The CDR3 has 15 residues. Written as DNA, the CDR3 is TGCGCCAGCAGCCTTCCAAGGGGGAGGAATTCACCCCTCCACTTT. Protein: CASSLPRGRNSPLHF.

V gene TRBV6-1 combines with J gene TRBJ2-7; D uncertain. In germline, CDR1 is MNHNS, CDR2 SASEGT. CDR3 length: 13 residues. With 3 bases removed from V and 2 bases from J, the gap between germline ends came to 8 bases. The CDR3 DNA sequence: TGTGCCAGCAGTGAGGGATGGGCCTACGAGCAGTACTTC. Residues: CASSEGWAYEQYF.

In this sample, this clonotype turned up many times. The chain uses TRBV20-1 and TRBJ1-1; TRBD1 matches at 7 bases. V gave up 3 bases and J gave up 6 bases; unmatched junction bases: 7. The CDR3 runs to 13 residues. From germline, CDR1 is DFQATT and CDR2 SNEGSKA (reference sequence). The DNA of the CDR3 is TGCAGTGCTAGGAAGGCAGGGGGTCCTGAAGCTTTCTTT. Translation: CSARKAGGPEAFF.

On this clonotype: A read error may explain this, as a much larger clone is one base away. The J gene is TRBJ2-7, the V gene TRBV7-2; the D call may be TRBD1 or TRBD2 (5 bases each). The J call is in doubt because the DNA end fits TRBJ2-1 better. Germline V CDR1 and CDR2: SGHTA, FQGNSA. The CDR3 has 15 amino acids. As DNA, the CDR3 is TGTGCCAGCAGCTTAGGGGGACCCCGCTCCTACGAGCAGTTCTTC. It encodes CASSLGGPRSYEQFF.

There are a few counts of this clonotype. Germline is not matched at one junction end, which may reflect a read error. The V gene is TRBV4-1, the J gene TRBJ1-3; D gene ambiguous. Germline values: CDR1 MGHRA, CDR2 YSYEKL. The CDR3 is 18 amino acids. The CDR3 DNA follows: TGCGCCAGCAGCCACCCCAGTAGTGGGCGAACCTCTGGAAGCACCATATATTTT. Residues: CASSHPSSGRTSGSTIYF.

This clonotype has at least ten counts. This chain joins TRBV20-1 and TRBJ2-7; a weak D match, TRBD2 (6 bases). V shed 6 bases and J shed 3 bases, with 15 bases lying between them. Germline V gives CDR1 DFQATT, CDR2 SNEGSKA (reference sequence). The CDR3 loop spans 13 amino acids. DNA for the CDR3: TGCAGTGCCGGGGGTCAGTACAGCTACGAGCAGTACTTC. Translation gives CSAGGQYSYEQYF.

CDR3 sequence: CASSGREYSSYNSPLHF. The CDR3 DNA reads as TGTGCCAGCAGTGGCCGAGAGTACAGCTCCTATAATTCACCCCTCCACTTT. The rearrangement uses TRBV6-1 and TRBJ1-6, with unresolved D. Looked up from germline, CDR1 is MNHNS and CDR2 is SASEGT. V was shortened by 4 bases and J by 0 bases, with 13 bases between the two germline ends. The CDR3 length is 17 residues.